Listed below are T cell receptor beta chains from one sample, sequenced in a study of OX40 agonist ivuxolimab in advanced cancers. Profiling relied on immunoSEQ multiplex PCR, and the TCRdb table lists in-frame clones only, not all of them. The table records about 67,000 clones, about 80% of them present only once. The sequences come from CD4+ or CD8+ T cells sorted from blood, collected in a trial of the OX40 agonist ivuxolimab. The receptors were gathered from an adult with an advanced solid tumor such as melanoma, head and neck, liver or kidney cancer. CDR3s include the opening cysteine and the closing phenylalanine or tryptophan. A D gene is named only where the DNA matches it firmly. The size entry is marked missing in some rows and otherwise reads once, few, many or a size class.

CDR3nt,CDR3aa,j_gene,abundance,v_gene,d_gene
TGTGCCAGCAGCTTGACAGGGGTCCTCACTGAAGCTTTCTTT,CASSLTGVLTEAFF,TRBJ1-1,-,TRBV11-2,TRBD1
TGTGCCAGCAGCGTTACCGGGACAGGGGGCTATCAGCCCCAGCATTTT,CASSVTGTGGYQPQHF,TRBJ1-5,-,TRBV7-2,TRBD1
TGTGCCAGCAGCACAAGCGGGAGCGCCTACAATGAGCAGTTCTTC,CASSTSGSAYNEQFF,TRBJ2-1,-,TRBV9,TRBD2
TGTGCCAGCAGCCCTCAAGGGGGAGGTTATAACACTGAAGCTTTCTTT,CASSPQGGGYNTEAFF,TRBJ1-1,-,TRBV7-6,-
TGCGCCAGCAGCCATGAGGACAGGGCCCGGCCAGATACGCAGTATTTT,CASSHEDRARPDTQYF,TRBJ2-3,-,TRBV4-1,TRBD1
TGTGCCACCAGCAGTAGCCCGAGCTCCTACAATGAGCAGTTCTTC,CATSSSPSSYNEQFF,TRBJ2-1,-,TRBV15,-
TGTGCCAGCAGTGAAGCGACAGGGACCCTTCAACGCTACACCTTC,CASSEATGTLQRYTF,TRBJ1-2,-,TRBV6-1,TRBD1
TGTGCCTGGAGTGTCTGGGACTATCCGAACACCGGGGAGCTGTTTTTT,CAWSVWDYPNTGELFF,TRBJ2-2,-,TRBV30,TRBD2
TGTGCCAGCAGCTCCGGGGGACTGGGGGCGGGAGGGCCATCCTACAATGAGCAGTTCTTC,CASSSGGLGAGGPSYNEQFF,TRBJ2-1,-,TRBV9,TRBD2
TGTGCCAGCAGCTCGGTTACAGATACGCAGTATTTT,CASSSVTDTQYF,TRBJ2-3,-,TRBV11-1,-
TGTGCCAGCAGCCCTAGACAGGAATGGTATGGCTACACCTTC,CASSPRQEWYGYTF,TRBJ1-2,few,TRBV7-9,-
TGTGCCAGCAGCCAAGATCCAAGCAATGAGCAGTTCTTC,CASSQDPSNEQFF,TRBJ2-1,once,TRBV4-2,-
TGTGCCTGGAAGGCAGGGCTCTCGGCGGAAAAACTGTTTTTT,CAWKAGLSAEKLFF,TRBJ1-4,-,TRBV30,-
TGTGCCAGCGGACCAAGGACGGGCGCCTACGAGCAGTACTTC,CASGPRTGAYEQYF,TRBJ2-7,-,TRBV27,-
TGTGCCAGCAGCTTAGCGGGGGGGGTAGAGACCCAGTACTTC,CASSLAGGVETQYF,TRBJ2-5,-,TRBV7-2,TRBD2
TGTGCCAGCAGCGGTGGATGGACAGATACGCAGTATTTT,CASSGGWTDTQYF,TRBJ2-3,-,TRBV9,-
TGTGCCACCACCGCGGAGGGCCTCTACGAGCAGTACTTC,CATTAEGLYEQYF,TRBJ2-7,-,TRBV28,-
TGTGCCAGCAGCATAAAGAACACCGGGGAGCTGTTTTTT,CASSIKNTGELFF,TRBJ2-2,-,TRBV7-2,-
TGTGCCAGCAGTCGCGGGGGGGCCTACGAGACCCAGTACTTC,CASSRGGAYETQYF,TRBJ2-5,-,TRBV9,TRBD2
TGTGCCAGCAGCGTGGTGAGTAGCGGGGGGGCCCCCGCAGATACGCAGTATTTT,CASSVVSSGGAPADTQYF,TRBJ2-3,-,TRBV9,TRBD2
TGTGCCAGTAGGCCCCAGGGATCTGGGGCCAACGTCCTGACTTTC,CASRPQGSGANVLTF,TRBJ2-6,-,TRBV19,-
TGCGCCAGCAGCCAAGATCGGGACAGGGCGACAACTAATGAAAAACTGTTTTTT,CASSQDRDRATTNEKLFF,TRBJ1-4,-,TRBV4-1,TRBD1
TGTGCCAGTAGGGACAGGGTGGGCCGAATGAACACTGAAGCTTTCTTT,CASRDRVGRMNTEAFF,TRBJ1-1,-,TRBV19,TRBD1
TGTGCCAGCAGCGTAGGTGACGGGTTAACCTACGAGCAGTACTTC,CASSVGDGLTYEQYF,TRBJ2-7,-,TRBV9,-
TGTGCCAGCAGCCAGGGACGGGGCACTGAAGCTTTCTTT,CASSQGRGTEAFF,TRBJ1-1,-,TRBV5-5,-
TGTGCCAGCACCCAGGGCCGTGCTAACTATGGCTACACCTTC,CASTQGRANYGYTF,TRBJ1-2,-,TRBV13,-